This is a list of T cell receptor beta chains from one sample in a study of OX40 agonist ivuxolimab in advanced cancers. Profiling relied on immunoSEQ multiplex PCR, and the TCRdb table lists in-frame clones only, not all of them. The sample lists under 150,000 clones; 80% to 90% were seen once. The source material was CD4+ or CD8+ T cells sorted from blood, sampled in a trial of the OX40 agonist ivuxolimab. These receptor sequences come from an adult with an advanced solid tumor such as melanoma, head and neck, liver or kidney cancer. CDR3s include the opening cysteine and the closing phenylalanine or tryptophan. A D gene is named only where the DNA matches it firmly. Clone size is given for some rows only: seen once, a few or many times, or a class if the clone is expanded.

cdr3_aa cdr3_nt j_call v_call cdr3_length clone_size d_call
CASRPGSEGETQYF TGCGCCAGCCGCCCAGGTTCTGAGGGGGAGACCCAGTACTTC TRBJ2-5 TRBV5-1 14 NA NA
CASSQVGPYSNQPQHF TGTGCCAGCAGCCAAGTGGGGCCCTATAGCAATCAGCCCCAGCATTTT TRBJ1-5 TRBV7-2 16 NA NA
CASSLTLTSGGAGEQFF TGTGCCAGCAGCCTCACCTTAACTAGCGGGGGGGCCGGGGAGCAGTTCTTC TRBJ2-1 TRBV7-6 17 NA TRBD2
CASRTGGYSYNSPLHF TGTGCCAGTAGGACAGGGGGCTACTCCTATAATTCACCCCTCCACTTT TRBJ1-6 TRBV19 16 NA TRBD1
CASSQVDRGQETQYF TGTGCCAGCAGCCAAGTGGACAGGGGTCAAGAGACCCAGTACTTC TRBJ2-5 TRBV14 15 once TRBD1
CASSLRAYGYTF TGTGCCAGCAGTTTAAGAGCGTATGGCTACACCTTC TRBJ1-2 TRBV28 12 NA NA
CASSELFRSYEQYF TGTGCCAGCAGTGAACTTTTTCGATCCTACGAGCAGTACTTC TRBJ2-7 TRBV6-1 14 NA NA
CAIGSGTGVNSPLHF TGTGCCATCGGTTCGGGAACAGGGGTTAATTCACCCCTCCACTTT TRBJ1-6 TRBV10-3 15 NA TRBD1
CAWSVGGAEKLFF TGTGCCTGGAGCGTGGGGGGGGCAGAAAAACTGTTTTTT TRBJ1-4 TRBV30 13 NA NA
CASSPGDTQYF TGTGCCAGCTCACCAGGGGATACGCAGTATTTT TRBJ2-3 TRBV18 11 NA NA
CASSQGPGTGGTDTQYF TGCGCCAGCAGCCAAGGCCCCGGGACAGGGGGCACAGATACGCAGTATTTT TRBJ2-3 TRBV4-3 17 NA TRBD1
CASSLGGPSRYEQYF TGTGCCAGCAGTTTGGGGGGCCCCTCTCGCTACGAGCAGTACTTC TRBJ2-7 TRBV28 15 NA NA
CASSLALSVSSYEQYF TGTGCCAGCAGCTTAGCGCTATCAGTGAGCTCCTACGAGCAGTACTTC TRBJ2-7 TRBV7-2 16 NA NA
CASSQAIAGATDTQYF TGCGCCAGCAGCCAAGCTATAGCGGGGGCCACAGATACGCAGTATTTT TRBJ2-3 TRBV4-3 16 NA TRBD2
CASSKGPAGVTEQFF TGTGCCAGCAGCAAAGGACCGGCAGGGGTTACTGAGCAGTTCTTC TRBJ2-1 TRBV21-1 15 NA NA
CASSQDQGATYEQYF TGCGCCAGCAGCCAAGATCAGGGGGCAACCTACGAGCAGTACTTC TRBJ2-7 TRBV4-3 15 NA TRBD1
CASSDSADSHTGELFF TGTGCCAGCAGTGACTCAGCGGACTCTCACACCGGGGAGCTGTTTTTT TRBJ2-2 TRBV6-4 16 NA NA
CASSSGQSTDTQYF TGTGCCAGCAGCTCAGGACAGAGCACAGATACGCAGTATTTT TRBJ2-3 TRBV7-2 14 NA NA
CASRQGDTGELFF TGTGCCAGCAGACAGGGCGACACCGGGGAGCTGTTTTTT TRBJ2-2 TRBV7-3 13 NA NA
CASSPGTGYEKLFF TGTGCCAGCAGTCCTGGGACGGGATATGAAAAACTGTTTTTT TRBJ1-4 TRBV28 14 NA NA
CASSSGLAGGNNEQFF TGTGCCAGCAGTTCAGGACTAGCGGGGGGGAACAATGAGCAGTTCTTC TRBJ2-1 TRBV27 16 NA TRBD2
CASSHRDRGRTGELFF TGTGCCAGCAGCCACCGGGACAGGGGACGGACCGGGGAGCTGTTTTTT TRBJ2-2 TRBV11-2 16 NA TRBD1
CASSVQGGYNEQFF TGTGCCAGCAGCGTACAGGGGGGGTACAATGAGCAGTTCTTC TRBJ2-1 TRBV9 14 NA NA
CASSLTDYQPQHF TGTGCCAGCAGCTTGACAGATTATCAGCCCCAGCATTTT TRBJ1-5 TRBV7-2 13 NA NA
CASRFPSGAEQYF TGTGCCAGCAGATTCCCTAGCGGGGCCGAGCAGTACTTC TRBJ2-7 TRBV7-2 13 NA TRBD2
CASSMTGPSYGYTF TGTGCCAGCAGCATGACAGGGCCGAGCTATGGCTACACCTTC TRBJ1-2 TRBV7-9 14 few TRBD1
CASSFPGRGQTYEQYF TGTGCCAGCAGCTTCCCGGGGAGGGGGCAGACCTACGAGCAGTACTTC TRBJ2-7 TRBV7-2 16 NA NA
CASSLQRGSTDTQYF TGCGCCAGCAGCTTGCAGCGGGGGAGCACAGATACGCAGTATTTT TRBJ2-3 TRBV5-1 15 NA TRBD2
CASSQVAPGTQYF TGTGCCAGCAGCCAAGTGGCCCCAGGGACCCAGTACTTC TRBJ2-5 TRBV14 13 once NA
CASSQQGGQYEQYF TGCGCCAGCAGCCAACAGGGAGGCCAGTACGAGCAGTACTTC TRBJ2-7 TRBV5-1 14 NA NA